Shown below are 16 T cell receptor beta chains from a single sample sequenced in a study of cytomegalovirus exposure and HLA in healthy donors. Sequenced by immunoSEQ multiplex PCR; TCRdb stores in-frame clones only, minus some. This table holds some 310,000 clones, over 75% found once. What was sequenced was PBMCs. The receptors come from a man in his thirties or forties in good health and CMV-seronegative.

The rearrangement joins TRBV4-2 to TRBJ1-2, with a possible D match to TRBD1 (5 bases). The CDR3 spans 14 residues. Trimming removed 3 bases at V and 8 bases at J, with 16 bases between. Germline V CDR1 and CDR2: LGHNA, YNFKEQ. CDR3 DNA: TGTGCCAGCAGCCACCAAGGGGAGGGAGGAGGCTACACCTTC. Protein product: CASSHQGEGGGYTF.

The chain combines TRBV29-1 with TRBJ1-2; 10 bases line up with TRBD1. The germline CDR1 and CDR2 sequences are SQVTM and ANQGSEA. The CDR3 extends over 13 amino acids. With 3 bases clipped from V and 3 bases from J, the junction kept 1 base outside the gene matches. The CDR3 DNA is TGCAGCGTTGATGGACAGGGGGACTATGGCTACACCTTC. Translation gives CSVDGQGDYGYTF.

This rearrangement joins TRBV19 to TRBJ1-4; weak D call: TRBD1 (5 bases). The CDR3 consists of 15 residues. V was clipped by 4 bases and J by 11 bases, with 20 bases between them. Germline CDR1 is LNHDA and CDR2 is SQIVND (reference sequence). In nucleotides, the CDR3 is TGTGCCAGTAGTAACCCGGGGGGAGAAAACACCAAACTGTTTTTT. Translating gives CASSNPGGENTKLFF.

The V gene is TRBV6-5, the J gene TRBJ2-7; 9 nucleotides match TRBD2. After removal of 6 bases from V and 0 bases from J, the junction contained 6 bases not matched to a gene. Germline loops: CDR1 MNHEY, CDR2 SVGAGI. The CDR3 is made up of 15 amino acids. CDR3 DNA sequence: TGTGCCAGCAGCCCGACTAGCGGAAGCTCCTACGAGCAGTACTTC. Its protein is CASSPTSGSSYEQYF.

This rearrangement joins TRBV5-6 to TRBJ1-1, with D possibly matching TRBD1 (6 bases). Trimming stripped 1 base from V and 7 bases from J, with 11 bases between. Germline assignment: CDR1 SGHDT and CDR2 YYEEEE. The CDR3 spans 13 residues. CDR3 bases: TGTGCCAGCAGCTTGAGGGGAGGGGGTGAAGCTTTCTTT. This gives the protein CASSLRGGGEAFF.

The chain carries TRBV13 and TRBJ1-2; 9 bases are shared with TRBD1. Germline V lookup: CDR1 PRHDT, CDR2 FYEKMQ (reference sequence). With V trimmed by 5 bases and J by 4 bases, 11 bases remained unmatched. This CDR3 has 16 amino acids. CDR3 residues: CASSRLGTGRFYGYTF. The DNA for the CDR3 is TGTGCCAGCAGCAGATTAGGGACAGGGAGATTCTATGGCTACACCTTC. The whole variable domain, filled in from reference TRBV13 and TRBJ1-2, reads AAGVIQSPRHLIKEKRETATLKCYPIPRHDTVYWYQQGPGQDPQFLISFYEKMQSDKGSIPDRFSAQQFSDYHSELNMSSLELGDSALYFCASSRLGTGRFYGYTFGSGTRLTVV.

V usage is TRBV10-1 and J usage is TRBJ2-5, with 7 nucleotides matching TRBD2. Looked up from germline, CDR1 is WNHNN and CDR2 is SYGVQD (reference sequence). V lost 2 bases and J lost 1; bases outside the gene matches: 7. CDR3 size: 16 residues. CDR3 residues: CASSEGIAGLQETQYF. The CDR3 bases are TGCGCCAGCAGTGAGGGAATAGCGGGCCTCCAAGAGACCCAGTACTTC.

The V call is TRBV11-2, the J call TRBJ1-1, with 12 bases fitting TRBD1. V shed 6 bases and J 0 bases; nucleotides not matched to a gene: 14. CDR1 is SGHAT and CDR2 is FQNNGV in the germline V gene. This CDR3 has 19 residues. In DNA form, the CDR3 reads TGTGCCAGCAGTCAGGGGACAGGGGGCGCGAATCAACTGAACACTGAAGCTTTCTTT. It specifies CASSQGTGGANQLNTEAFF.

Only one count was recorded for this clone. The chain recombines TRBV7-9 with TRBJ2-7; 7 bases are shared with TRBD1. CDR1 and CDR2 (germline): SEHNR, FQNEAQ (reference sequence). The CDR3 covers 16 residues. Losses at the gene ends were 4 bases for V and 0 bases for J; bases not matched to a gene: 9. The CDR3 sequence: CASSSRVGTDSYEQYF. DNA for the CDR3: TGTGCCAGCAGCTCTCGCGTAGGGACAGACTCCTACGAGCAGTACTTC.

This clone was detected once. This chain links TRBV5-8 with TRBJ2-3, with 8 positions matching TRBD2. V shed 6 bases, J shed 2 bases, and the junction held 17 bases outside the gene matches. Germline CDR1 SGHTS, CDR2 YDEGEE. The CDR3 runs to 18 residues. CDR3 in amino acids: CASMLTLAGGLDTDTQYF. CDR3 sequence (DNA): TGTGCCAGCATGTTGACTTTGGCGGGGGGACTGGACACAGATACGCAGTATTTT.

The rearrangement uses TRBV10-3 and TRBJ1-6, with 9 bases fitting TRBD1. The germline V gene encodes CDR1 ENHRY and CDR2 SYGVKD. With 6 bases clipped from V and 7 bases from J, the junction kept 7 bases outside the gene matches. The CDR3 is 15 residues long. DNA of the CDR3: TGTGCCATCAGAGTCCTAGGACAGGGGAATTCACCCCTCCACTTT. It yields the protein CAIRVLGQGNSPLHF.

The chain uses TRBV4-1 and TRBJ2-1, with TRBD1 matching 7 bases. Germline V lookup: CDR1 MGHRA, CDR2 YSYEKL. V trimming: 1 base; J trimming: 10 bases; junction bases outside the gene matches: 4. This CDR3 is 13 amino acids long. CDR3 sequence reads: CASSQGQGSEQFF. The CDR3 DNA reads as TGCGCCAGCAGCCAAGGACAGGGAAGCGAGCAGTTCTTC.

This chain joins TRBV10-1 and TRBJ1-5; D is undetermined. The V end was cut by 10 bases, the J end by 7 bases, with 26 bases between. The germline CDR1 and CDR2 sequences are WNHNN and SYGVQD (reference sequence). This CDR3 is 16 amino acids long. The CDR3 sequence: CATVRRFRSGQQPQHF. CDR3 sequence (DNA): TGCGCCACCGTCAGGCGGTTCAGGAGCGGTCAACAGCCCCAGCATTTT.

V and J are TRBV6-1 and TRBJ1-6; perhaps TRBD1 as D (5 bases). The CDR3 runs 15 residues. Trimming pared 3 bases from V and 9 bases from J, leaving 15 bases between. The germline CDR1 and CDR2 sequences are MNHNS and SASEGT. The chain's CDR3 is CASSEGTGLSSPLHF. Written as DNA, the CDR3 is TGTGCCAGCAGTGAGGGAACAGGTTTGTCTTCACCCCTCCACTTT.

This chain joins TRBV27 and TRBJ2-5; TRBD1 matches 8 bases. CDR1 MNHEY and CDR2 SMNVEV come from the germline V gene (reference sequence). CDR3 length: 14 residues. With 5 bases clipped from V and 2 bases from J, the junction kept 4 bases outside the gene matches. The CDR3 region has the DNA TGTGCCAGCAGTGGGGACAGGCTACAAGAGACCCAGTACTTC. This encodes CASSGDRLQETQYF.

The chain uses TRBV19 and TRBJ2-4, with 9 nucleotides matching TRBD1. This CDR3 is built from 14 residues. V dropped 6 bases and J dropped 5; count of bases not matched to a gene: 5. Germline V gives CDR1 LNHDA, CDR2 SQIVND (reference sequence). The CDR3 region is CASRGTGSENIQYF. Here the CDR3 DNA reads TGTGCCAGTAGGGGGACAGGGTCAGAAAACATTCAGTACTTC.